What follows are 20 T cell receptor beta chains derived from one specimen sequenced in a study of response to subunit inactivated influenza vaccine. TCRdb reanalysed the RT-PCR reads using MiXCR and keeps one entry per CDR3 protein. The profile shows roughly 150,000 distinct CDR3 sequences, roughly 11% of them singletons. The specimen comprised non-naive T cells sorted from PBMCs, sampled roughly 48 days after vaccination. These receptor sequences come from a man aged 50-60 years who received an inactivated influenza vaccine.

This chain joins TRBV29-1 and TRBJ2-1; 13 bases are a match to TRBD2. V dropped 5 bases and J dropped 0; count of bases not matched to a gene: 7. Germline CDR1 SQVTM, CDR2 ANQGSEA. The CDR3 length is 17 residues. The CDR3 DNA follows: TGCAGCGTTACACTAGCGGGAGGGGGGCGCTCCTACAATGAGCAGTTCTTC. Protein product: CSVTLAGGGRSYNEQFF.

This clonotype was seen repeatedly, ten times or more. The rearrangement links TRBV20-1 to TRBJ2-7; TRBD1 agrees at 7 bases. V shed 7 bases, J shed 5 bases, and the junction held 11 bases outside the gene matches. CDR1 is DFQATT and CDR2 is SNEGSKA in the germline V gene (reference sequence). The CDR3 consists of 13 residues. The CDR3 DNA reads as TGCAGTGTCATGGACAGGATCGGCCACGAGCAGTACTTC. It encodes CSVMDRIGHEQYF.

This clonotype was seen many times. The J gene is TRBJ2-3, the V gene TRBV20-1; 12 nucleotides match TRBD2. V was pared by 6 bases and J by 3 bases, with 13 bases of the junction left unmatched. Germline V gene sequence: CDR1 DFQATT, CDR2 SNEGSKA (reference sequence). This CDR3 has 17 residues. CDR3 region: CSAQAASGRDRTDTQYF. CDR3 DNA: TGCAGTGCCCAGGCGGCTAGCGGGAGGGATAGGACAGATACGCAGTATTTT.

A few counts support this clonotype. The rearrangement uses TRBV7-9 and TRBJ1-4; D is unclear. The CDR3 consists of 13 residues. Looked up from germline, CDR1 is SEHNR and CDR2 is FQNEAQ (reference sequence). V was trimmed by 5 bases and J by 8 bases, leaving 12 bases between them. The CDR3 DNA sequence: TGTGCCAGCAGCCCCGGGGAAGTGGAAAAACTGTTTTTT. Its protein is CASSPGEVEKLFF.

In this sample, this clonotype turned up a few times. This rearrangement joins TRBV20-1 to TRBJ2-3; D gene uncertain. CDR1 and CDR2 (germline): DFQATT, SNEGSKA (reference sequence). The CDR3 covers 13 residues. The ends were cut back, 5 bases at V and 0 bases at J, with 9 bases in the middle. The CDR3 DNA follows: TGCAGTGCTCAAGCGACGAGCACAGATACGCAGTATTTT. Amino acids: CSAQATSTDTQYF.

The V gene is TRBV12-5, the J gene TRBJ2-7; 11 bases are shared with TRBD1. The trim removed 2 bases at V and 5 bases at J, leaving 17 bases unmatched. The CDR3 consists of 19 residues. Germline lookup yields CDR1 LGHNT and CDR2 FRNRAP. The chain's CDR3 is CASGLYPRTGGSTSHEQYF. The CDR3 nucleotides are TGTGCTAGTGGTTTGTACCCCAGGACAGGGGGCAGTACGTCCCACGAGCAGTACTTC. The full variable domain, its missing parts supplied by reference TRBV12-5 and TRBJ2-7, is DARVTQTPRHKVTEMGQEVTMRCQPILGHNTVFWYRQTMMQGLELLAYFRNRAPLDDSGMPKDRFSAEMPDATLATLKIQPSEPRDSAVYFCASGLYPRTGGSTSHEQYFGPGTRLTVT.

This clonotype was seen once. The J gene is TRBJ2-1, the V gene TRBV7-6; 11 positions agree with TRBD1. CDR1 is SGHVS and CDR2 is FNYEAQ in the germline V gene. This CDR3 has 14 amino acids. V shed 2 bases and J 9 bases; nucleotides not matched to a gene: 3. For the CDR3, the DNA is TGTGCCAGCAGCTTACGGACAGGGGGCAGTGAGCAGTTCTTC. It codes for CASSLRTGGSEQFF. The whole variable domain, remainder taken from reference TRBV7-6 and TRBJ2-1, is GAGVSQSPRYKVTKRGQDVALRCDPISGHVSLYWYRQALGQGPEFLTYFNYEAQQDKSGLPNDRFSAERPEGSISTLTIQRTEQRDSAMYRCASSLRTGGSEQFFGPGTRLTVL.

This clonotype showed up just a few times. V and J are TRBV28 and TRBJ2-3; D is perhaps TRBD2 (6 bases). V was shortened by 5 bases and J by 2 bases, with 17 bases between the two germline ends. This CDR3 is built from 16 residues. Germline loops: CDR1 MDHEN, CDR2 SYDVKM. As DNA, the CDR3 is TGTGCCAGCAGTCTTCTGTCCCGGGACTCCACAGATACGCAGTATTTT. Protein sequence: CASSLLSRDSTDTQYF.

This rearrangement joins TRBV7-8 to TRBJ1-2; a possible D gene is TRBD1 (6 bases). V shed 5 bases and J shed 7 bases, with 17 bases lying between them. This CDR3 has 14 residues. CDR1 and CDR2 (germline): SGHVS, FQNEAQ. The CDR3 DNA reads as TGTGCCAGCAGCGGGGGGGCGCGGGTTGGTGGCTACACCTTC. Translation: CASSGGARVGGYTF.

This clonotype occurred many times. The CDR3, as DNA: TGCAGTTATTGGACAGGGGTGAATGAGCAGTTCTTC. Protein: CSYWTGVNEQFF. V usage is TRBV20-1 and J usage is TRBJ2-1; 9 nucleotides line up with TRBD1. J lost 7 bases, V lost 8 bases, and 6 bases had no gene match. Germline CDR1 is DFQATT and CDR2 is SNEGSKA (reference sequence). This CDR3 has 12 residues.

V is TRBV20-1 and J is TRBJ2-3, with TRBD2 as a possible D gene (6 bases). This CDR3 spans 14 amino acids. Germline CDR1 DFQATT, CDR2 SNEGSKA (reference sequence). Trimming cost V 4 bases and J 2 bases, with 13 bases left between them. The CDR3 spells CSATSGLITDTQYF. The CDR3 DNA sequence: TGCAGTGCTACCAGCGGGCTGATCACAGATACGCAGTATTTT.

V usage is TRBV5-1 and J usage is TRBJ2-1; D gene uncertain. Trimming stripped 0 bases from V and 9 bases from J, with 10 bases between. Germline V gene data show CDR1 as SGHRS and CDR2 as YFSETQ. CDR3 length: 13 amino acids. The CDR3 loop reads CASSLDLVSEQFF. The CDR3 DNA reads TGCGCCAGCAGCTTGGACTTGGTGAGTGAGCAGTTCTTC. Variable domain in full (rest from reference TRBV5-1 and TRBJ2-1): KAGVTQTPRYLIKTRGQQVTLSCSPISGHRSVSWYQQTPGQGLQFLFEYFSETQRNKGNFPGRFSGRQFSNSRSEMNVSTLELGDSALYLCASSLDLVSEQFFGPGTRLTVL.

This clonotype has more than one count but fewer than ten. The chain has TRBV29-1 and TRBJ1-1, with a weak D call TRBD1 (6 bases). Germline lookup yields CDR1 SQVTM and CDR2 ANQGSEA. V gave up 7 bases and J gave up 1 base, with 13 bases separating them. The CDR3 contains 13 residues. CDR3 nucleotide sequence: TGCAGCGCACGGGGGGGGCAGAACACTGAAGCTTTCTTT. Translating it yields CSARGGQNTEAFF.

This clonotype was observed a handful of times. The chain is built from TRBV20-1 and TRBJ2-7, with 11 bases matching TRBD2. The CDR3 covers 14 residues. With 3 bases clipped from V and 2 bases from J, the junction kept 3 bases outside the gene matches. Germline assignment: CDR1 DFQATT and CDR2 SNEGSKA (reference sequence). The CDR3 DNA reads TGCAGTGCTAGGGATAGCGGGAGGGCCTACGAGCAGTACTTC. It yields the protein CSARDSGRAYEQYF.

This chain uses TRBV7-2 with TRBJ2-3, with a weak D call TRBD2 (7 bases). Trimming removed 2 bases from V and 0 bases from J, with 12 bases in between. The CDR3 runs to 16 residues. Germline CDR1 reads SGHTA; CDR2 reads FQGNSA. In DNA form, the CDR3 reads TGTGCCAGCAGCTTAAGGGGGGGCAGTAGCACAGATACGCAGTATTTT. It codes for CASSLRGGSSTDTQYF.

The chain is built from TRBV4-3 and TRBJ2-3, with 16 nucleotides matching TRBD2. There are 19 residues in the CDR3. J was trimmed by 5 bases and V by 2 bases; bases with no gene match: 10. Germline V gives CDR1 LGHNA, CDR2 YSLEER. The chain's CDR3 is CASSQTPGLAGGPVDTQYF. The DNA for the CDR3 is TGCGCCAGCAGCCAAACTCCGGGACTAGCGGGGGGGCCGGTAGATACGCAGTATTTT.

This sequence joins TRBV18 and TRBJ2-7; tentative D call: TRBD1 (5 bases). V was trimmed by 3 bases and J by 1 base, leaving 10 bases between them. CDR1 is KGHSH, CDR2 LQKENI, per germline. CDR3 length equals 14 residues. The chain's CDR3 is CASSPNAGSYEQYF. DNA of the CDR3: TGTGCCAGCTCACCCAACGCAGGGTCCTACGAGCAGTACTTC.

The chain links TRBV3-1 to TRBJ2-2, with 10 bases that match TRBD2. J lost 7 bases, V lost 6 bases, and 8 bases had no gene match. CDR1 LGHDT and CDR2 YNNKEL come from the germline V gene (reference sequence). The CDR3 runs 15 residues. CDR3 sequence: CASRLTSGNGGELFF. The CDR3 bases are TGTGCCAGCAGACTTACTAGCGGGAATGGCGGGGAGCTGTTTTTT.

This clonotype was seen repeatedly, ten times or more. The chain joins TRBV7-8 to TRBJ2-3; D unclear. This CDR3 contains 13 residues. The V and J ends lost 2 bases and 1 base respectively, with 4 bases between them. Per germline, CDR1 SGHVS and CDR2 FQNEAQ. The CDR3 protein is CASSLWGTDTQYF. The CDR3 nucleotides read TGTGCCAGCAGCTTATGGGGCACAGATACGCAGTATTTT.

V and J are TRBV7-2 and TRBJ2-7; 10 positions match TRBD1. Germline V gene lookup returns CDR1 SGHTA and CDR2 FQGNSA. The trim removed 1 base at V and 6 bases at J, leaving 9 bases unmatched. This CDR3 region has 16 residues. The DNA of the CDR3 is TGTGCCAGCAGCTTAGTACCGGGACAGGGGTTCGTCGAGCAGTACTTC. It encodes CASSLVPGQGFVEQYF.